Presented here are 8 T cell receptor beta chains from one specimen sequenced in a study of T cell responses to AZD1222 COVID-19 vaccine. Clones were read by immunoSEQ multiplex PCR, and TCRdb kept only the in-frame ones, dropping some. Among 86,000 or so clones listed, more than 75% were seen once. The sequencing used peripheral blood, collected on day 0 of AZD1222 vaccination. The origin of the receptors is an adult in good health.

The J gene is TRBJ2-7, the V gene TRBV4-2; 9 nucleotides line up with TRBD1. The V gene end was trimmed by 5 bases and the J gene end by 5 bases; junction bases not matched to a gene: 7. The CDR3 length is 14 residues. Germline V gene lookup returns CDR1 LGHNA and CDR2 YNFKEQ. CDR3 sequence (DNA): TGTGCCAGCAGCTCATGGGACAGGGATAACGAGCAGTACTTC. Its translation: CASSSWDRDNEQYF.

The V gene is TRBV7-8, the J gene TRBJ2-3, with D perhaps matching TRBD2 (6 bases). Germline CDR1 is SGHVS and CDR2 is FQNEAQ. This CDR3 contains 13 residues. V was pared by 5 bases and J by 3 bases, with 9 bases between. CDR3 nucleotides: TGTGCCAGCAGCCTCGGAGGGACAGATACGCAGTATTTT. This codes for CASSLGGTDTQYF.

This clone was picked up one time. The gene calls are TRBV30 and TRBJ1-6; 9 bases align to TRBD1. The CDR3 covers 14 residues. Germline V gene data show CDR1 as GTSNPN and CDR2 as SVGIG (reference sequence). After removal of 2 bases from V and 10 bases from J, the junction contained 6 bases not matched to a gene. The DNA of the CDR3 is TGTGCCTGGAGTTGGGGGGACAGGGTCTCACCCCTCCACTTT. It codes for CAWSWGDRVSPLHF.

J is TRBJ1-2 and V is TRBV5-1; perhaps TRBD1 as D (5 bases). The CDR3 length is 14 residues. Germline V gene data show CDR1 as SGHRS and CDR2 as YFSETQ. V was pared by 5 bases and J by 4 bases, with 15 bases between. CDR3 nucleotides: TGCGCCAGCAGGACACATGGGACGGCCTATGGCTACACCTTC. This encodes CASRTHGTAYGYTF.

The chain has TRBV6-5 and TRBJ2-2; tentatively, D is TRBD2 (6 bases). V lost 0 bases and J lost 9, with 14 bases in between. The germline CDR1 and CDR2 sequences are MNHEY and SVGAGI. There are 15 residues in the CDR3. The DNA for the CDR3 is TGTGCCAGCAGTTACTCGTGGAGGGGCTATCGGGAGCTGTTTTTT. It is translated as CASSYSWRGYRELFF.

J is TRBJ2-3 and V is TRBV7-8, with 10 nucleotides matching TRBD1. Germline assignment: CDR1 SGHVS and CDR2 FQNEAQ. CDR3 size: 15 residues. The V segment lost 1 base and the J segment 6 bases; nucleotides outside the gene matches: 4. This CDR3 is CASSLGQGAVDTQYF. In nucleotides, the CDR3 is TGTGCCAGCAGCTTAGGACAGGGGGCGGTTGATACGCAGTATTTT.

The gene calls are TRBV5-1 and TRBJ2-1; 8 bases align to TRBD2. V shed 0 bases and J 8 bases; nucleotides not matched to a gene: 10. Germline loops: CDR1 SGHRS, CDR2 YFSETQ. The CDR3 extends over 16 amino acids. Here the CDR3 DNA reads TGCGCCAGCAGCTTGGTTTCCGGGAGGGCCATCGATGAGCAGTTCTTC. Encoded protein: CASSLVSGRAIDEQFF.

The CDR3 loop reads CASSSLREDVHQPQHF. CDR3 bases: TGTGCCAGCAGTTCCCTCAGGGAGGATGTACATCAGCCCCAGCATTTT. The rearrangement uses TRBV5-6 and TRBJ1-5, with D possibly being TRBD1 (5 bases). CDR1 is SGHDT, CDR2 YYEEEE, per germline. This CDR3 contains 16 residues. V lost 5 bases, J lost 5 bases, and 20 bases lay in between.